This T cell receptor beta chain stems from a study of blood T cell repertoires in COVID-19. Repertoires were generated with immunoSEQ multiplex PCR, while TCRdb's copy carries only in-frame clones and drops some. The profile shows some 97,000 clones, almost 80% of them singletons. The CDR3 is made up of 13 amino acids. The J segment lost 16 bases and the V segment lost 0 bases, leaving 8 bases of the junction unmatched. Looked up from germline, CDR1 is SGHAT and CDR2 is FQNNGV. The material sequenced was peripheral blood. The TCR sequence derives from a woman aged 70-85 years with acute or convalescent COVID-19. J is TRBJ2-1 and V is TRBV11-2; the match to TRBD1 covers 8 bases. CDR3 sequence reads: CASSLEMDRVTFF. The CDR3 nucleotides read TGTGCCAGCAGCTTAGAAATGGACAGGGTGACTTTCTTC.